This entry describes one T cell receptor beta chain. TCRdb's copy holds only in-frame clones and misses some; the assay was immunoSEQ multiplex PCR. The sample lists some 530,000 clones, over 70% occurring once. This sample is drawn from a study of shared clonotypes between healthy human individuals. Turning to the study itself: The cohort comprised a couple of women and a few men. Their ages spanned 18 to 49 years.

The TCR was taken from a woman in her forties in good health. Some clones in this sample may be carry-over from other donors' samples. Sequencing input: PBMCs.

CDR3 amino acids: CASSDRQGAADTQYF. CDR3 nucleotides: TGTGCCAGCAGTGACAGGCAGGGGGCCGCAGATACGCAGTATTTT. V is TRBV6-4 and J is TRBJ2-3; 8 nucleotides line up with TRBD1. Germline CDR1 and CDR2: MRHNA and SNTAGT. The CDR3 totals 15 residues. The trim removed 2 bases at V and 4 bases at J, leaving 5 bases unmatched.